This T cell receptor (beta chain) is drawn from a study of glioma-infiltrating T cells. This clonotype was picked up many times. What it recognizes is unknown. The iRepertoire nested amplicon-rescue multiplex PCR amplified TCR alpha and beta CDR3s from RNA. One-step reverse transcription and amplification started from about 100-400 ng of tissue mRNA or PBMC total RNA. TCRdb used MiXCR to reprocess the multiplex PCR reads, holding one entry per CDR3 protein. The repertoire holds approximately 190,000 distinct CDR3 sequences, with approximately 30% as singletons. The study's findings and limits: Only very few CDR3 sequences appeared in both tissue and blood. Gliomas, especially low-grade, showed above-expected tissue-blood divergence; non-neoplastic patients showed below.

The ends lost 5 bases at V and 9 bases at J; junction bases unmatched: 9. The CDR3 spans 13 residues. Germline V gives CDR1 SGHTA, CDR2 FQGNSA. Material: glioma tissue, nonneoplastic brain tissue, or PBMCs (not recorded which). The clonotype comes from a human donor with low-grade glioma or glioblastoma, undergoing nonglioma brain surgery, or in good health (not recorded which). This chain connects TRBV7-2 to TRBJ1-1, with TRBD1 identical over 7 bases. The CDR3 sequence is CASSDGDRRKAFF. The CDR3 DNA reads as TGTGCCAGCAGCGACGGGGACAGAAGAAAAGCTTTCTTT.